The rows below give T cell receptor beta chains drawn from one sample of a study of T-cell reconstitution after alpha-beta-depleted transplantation in children. TCRdb analysed the PCR reads with MiXCR anew, one entry per CDR3 protein. The table includes 350,000 to 400,000 distinct CDR3 sequences, over 20% detected once. The material was PBMCs from the stem cell graft donor, obtained from the stem cell graft. The receptors shown here come from a human donor who donated a stem cell graft to a child with acute myeloid leukemia. CDR3s include the opening cysteine and the closing phenylalanine or tryptophan. A D gene is named only where the DNA matches it firmly. Size tells how often a clone was seen (once, few, many) or the class of an expanded clone, and some rows leave it out.

V gene	J gene	CDR3 length	D gene	clone size	CDR3 DNA	CDR3 protein
TRBV3-1	TRBJ2-7	18	TRBD1	.	TGTGCCAGCAGCCAAGTCCTCACAGGGGGCAGGAGCTCCTACGAGCAGTACTTC	CASSQVLTGGRSSYEQYF
TRBV21-1	TRBJ2-2	17	.	few	TGTGCCAGCAGCAAAGATCACACGCTCCTTAACACCGGGGAGCTGTTTTTT	CASSKDHTLLNTGELFF
TRBV29-1	TRBJ2-3	12	.	.	TGCACCGCAGACGTGCACACAGATACGCAGTATTTT	CTADVHTDTQYF
TRBV15	TRBJ2-1	15	TRBD2	.	TGTGCCACCAGCAATAGCGGGACCTCCTACAATGAGCAGTTCTTC	CATSNSGTSYNEQFF
TRBV20-1	TRBJ2-5	15	TRBD2	few	TGCAGTGCCGCGGGGTGGCTAGCGGGAGATGAGACCCAGTACTTC	CSAAGWLAGDETQYF
TRBV5-1	TRBJ2-3	14	.	few	TGCGCCAGCAGCTTGTTGGCTGCCACAGATACGCAGTATTTT	CASSLLAATDTQYF
TRBV5-1	TRBJ2-7	13	.	few	TGCGCCAGCACGAGAACGGGATCCTACGAGCAGTACTTC	CASTRTGSYEQYF
TRBV6-1	TRBJ2-5	16	.	few	TGTGCCAGCAGTGAATCCCCGACAGGCGAGTGGGAGACCCAGTACTTC	CASSESPTGEWETQYF
TRBV27	TRBJ1-5	14	.	few	TGTGCCAGCAGTTTAGTGGGGATCAATCAGCCCCAGCATTTT	CASSLVGINQPQHF
TRBV20-1	TRBJ2-4	11	.	many	TGCAGTGCTAGAGCCGAAAACATTCAGTACTTC	CSARAENIQYF
TRBV20-1	TRBJ1-3	16	.	few	TGCAGTGCTAGACCCACTGGGGGGTTCTCTGGAAACACCATATATTTT	CSARPTGGFSGNTIYF
TRBV4-3	TRBJ2-5	18	TRBD2	few	TGCGCCAGCAGCCGATACCACGGGACTAGCGACCGACCAGAGACCCAGTACTTC	CASSRYHGTSDRPETQYF
TRBV12-3/TRBV12-4	TRBJ2-7	14	TRBD2	few	TGTGCCAGCAGATCGACTAGCGGGGCCTACGAGCAGTACTTC	CASRSTSGAYEQYF
TRBV12-3/TRBV12-4	TRBJ2-7	14	TRBD1	few	TGTGCCAGCAGGGCCGGGACAGGGGTTCGCGAGCAGTACTTC	CASRAGTGVREQYF
TRBV28	TRBJ2-5	12	.	.	TGTGCCAGCACCGGGACTCAAGAGACCCAGTACTTC	CASTGTQETQYF
TRBV12-3/TRBV12-4	TRBJ2-7	15	TRBD1	few	TGTGCCAGCAGCCACGGACAGGGGGAGAGATACGAGCAGTACTTC	CASSHGQGERYEQYF
TRBV7-2	TRBJ1-5	15	.	many	TGTGCCAGCAGCTTAGCCCAGGGAATGGATCAGCCCCAGCATTTT	CASSLAQGMDQPQHF
TRBV7-9	TRBJ2-5	17	TRBD1	.	TGTGCCAGCAGCCCAAAGACGGGACAGGGAGGAGACGAGACCCAGTACTTC	CASSPKTGQGGDETQYF
TRBV6-5	TRBJ2-7	16	TRBD2	many	TGTGCCAGCAGTTATGGTAGCGGGAGGGATTTGGGAGAGCAGTACTTC	CASSYGSGRDLGEQYF
TRBV12-3/TRBV12-4	TRBJ2-3	16	.	few	TGTGCCAGCATCGAGTGGCGGGCGTCTGACACAGATACGCAGTATTTT	CASIEWRASDTDTQYF
TRBV10-3	TRBJ2-1	17	TRBD2	.	TGTGCCATCAGTCCTTACCTTAGCGGGAGGGTCTACAATGAGCAGTTCTTC	CAISPYLSGRVYNEQFF
TRBV7-2	TRBJ1-1	14	.	.	TGTGCCAGCAGCCAGCCAGGGGTGAACACTGAAGCTTTCTTT	CASSQPGVNTEAFF
TRBV20-1	TRBJ2-1	11	.	.	TGCAGTGCTAGATCTAGCGTAGAGCAGTTCTTC	CSARSSVEQFF
TRBV12-3/TRBV12-4	TRBJ2-3	20	TRBD2	.	TGTGCCAGCAGTTTAGCAGTAGCGGGAGGGCTCCTTGGGAGCACAGATACGCAGTATTTT	CASSLAVAGGLLGSTDTQYF
TRBV20-1	TRBJ2-5	14	.	few	TGCAGTGCTAGGGGGGGCGGGGAGGGAGAGACCCAGTACTTC	CSARGGGEGETQYF
TRBV4-1	TRBJ2-1	16	.	.	TGCGCCAGCAGCCTCACGGAGACAGCCTCCTACAATGAGCAGTTCTTC	CASSLTETASYNEQFF
TRBV27	TRBJ1-5	16	.	.	TGTGCCAGCAGTCCCGGGGAACAGATTAGCAATCAGCCCCAGCATTTT	CASSPGEQISNQPQHF
TRBV4-1	TRBJ2-7	15	.	few	TGCGCCAGCAGCCAAGAATTTGCCCAGCGCCCTAGGCAGTACTTC	CASSQEFAQRPRQYF
TRBV12-3/TRBV12-4	TRBJ1-1	12	.	.	TGTGCCAGCAGCTCCGGTAGCACTGAAGCTTTCTTT	CASSSGSTEAFF
TRBV7-2	TRBJ2-7	14	.	.	TGTGCCAGCAGCTTAGAGTATCGGTCCTACGAGCAGTACTTC	CASSLEYRSYEQYF
TRBV12-3/TRBV12-4	TRBJ1-5	18	.	.	TGTGCCAGCAGTCGCGAACTTGCCGGGACCGCCGCCAATCAGCCCCAGCATTTT	CASSRELAGTAANQPQHF
TRBV10-3	TRBJ2-1	16	TRBD2	many	TGTGCCATCAGTGAGCCGGAGGGACTAGCGGACAATGAGCAGTTCTTC	CAISEPEGLADNEQFF
TRBV10-3	TRBJ2-7	13	.	.	TGTGCCATCAGTGAGGGACAGCCCTACGAGCAGTACTTC	CAISEGQPYEQYF
TRBV20-1	TRBJ2-3	14	.	.	TGCAGTGCTAGGAGGAGTACAGATTGGGATACGCAGTATTTT	CSARRSTDWDTQYF
TRBV29-1	TRBJ2-1	13	TRBD2	few	TGCAGCGGGGGACTAGCGGGAGACAATGAGCAGTTCTTC	CSGGLAGDNEQFF
TRBV25-1	TRBJ2-1	18	.	many	TGTGCCAGCAGTGACTTAAGGGCTAGCCGAAGCTCCTACAATGAGCAGTTCTTC	CASSDLRASRSSYNEQFF
TRBV6-5	TRBJ2-3	15	TRBD2	many	TGTGCCAGCAGACCCCTAGCGGGACCCACAGATACGCAGTATTTT	CASRPLAGPTDTQYF
TRBV12-3/TRBV12-4	TRBJ2-1	15	TRBD2	few	TGTGCCAGCAGTTCGGGACTACCCTCCTACAATGAGCAGTTCTTC	CASSSGLPSYNEQFF
TRBV20-1	TRBJ2-3	13	TRBD1	.	TGCAGTGAGACAGGGGACAGCACAGATACGCAGTATTTT	CSETGDSTDTQYF
TRBV7-2	TRBJ2-1	13	TRBD2	.	TGTGCCAGCAGCCCGCGGGGGGGTGGTGAGCAGTTCTTC	CASSPRGGGEQFF
TRBV6-5	TRBJ2-2	15	TRBD2	many	TGTGCCAGCAGTTACAGGACTAGCGGGACCGGGGAGCTGTTTTTT	CASSYRTSGTGELFF
TRBV7-2	TRBJ1-1	14	.	few	TGTGCCAGCAGTTACGTGGTTTGGACAGACGAAGCTTTCTTT	CASSYVVWTDEAFF
TRBV5-1	TRBJ1-1	14	.	.	TGCGCCAGCAGCCGTGACAGGATGAACACTGAAGCTTTCTTT	CASSRDRMNTEAFF
TRBV7-2	TRBJ1-6	14	.	many	TGTGCCAGCAGCTTTAAGAGCTATAATTCACCCCTCCACTTT	CASSFKSYNSPLHF
TRBV27	TRBJ1-2	15	.	few	TGTGCCAGCAGTTTCTCCTATCGGGGGCACTATGGCTACACCTTC	CASSFSYRGHYGYTF